The subject of this entry is one TCR beta chain. The sample originates from a study of shared clonotypes between healthy human individuals. CDR3 length: 16 amino acids. Germline CDR1 SEHNR, CDR2 FQNEAQ (reference sequence). The V gene end was trimmed by 3 bases and the J gene end by 3 bases; junction bases not matched to a gene: 11. This table comes from immunoSEQ multiplex PCR, and its TCRdb copy is limited to in-frame clones, with some not included. The sample lists under 350,000 clones, around 86% seen once, with under 20% in the top ten. This receptor was identified in a man between 18 and 29 years old in good health. J is TRBJ2-7 and V is TRBV7-9; 7 bases are shared with TRBD1. Source material: memory CD8+ T cells sorted from blood. Subset of the sample: CD45RO+ cells pooled with CCR7-negative TemRA cells. CDR3: CASSLESPGGIYEQYF. Here the CDR3 DNA reads TGTGCCAGCAGCTTGGAGTCGCCAGGGGGAATCTACGAGCAGTACTTC.